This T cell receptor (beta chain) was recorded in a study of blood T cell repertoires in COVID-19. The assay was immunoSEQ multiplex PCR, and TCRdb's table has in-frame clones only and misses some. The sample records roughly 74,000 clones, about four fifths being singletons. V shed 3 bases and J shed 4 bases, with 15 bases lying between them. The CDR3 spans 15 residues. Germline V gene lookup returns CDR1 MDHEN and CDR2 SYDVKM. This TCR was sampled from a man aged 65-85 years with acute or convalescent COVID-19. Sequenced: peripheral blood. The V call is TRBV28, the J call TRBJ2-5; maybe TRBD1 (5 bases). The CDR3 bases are TGTGCCAGCAGTTTTGGGGCTGGAAAAACAGAGACCCAGTACTTC. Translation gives CASSFGAGKTETQYF.